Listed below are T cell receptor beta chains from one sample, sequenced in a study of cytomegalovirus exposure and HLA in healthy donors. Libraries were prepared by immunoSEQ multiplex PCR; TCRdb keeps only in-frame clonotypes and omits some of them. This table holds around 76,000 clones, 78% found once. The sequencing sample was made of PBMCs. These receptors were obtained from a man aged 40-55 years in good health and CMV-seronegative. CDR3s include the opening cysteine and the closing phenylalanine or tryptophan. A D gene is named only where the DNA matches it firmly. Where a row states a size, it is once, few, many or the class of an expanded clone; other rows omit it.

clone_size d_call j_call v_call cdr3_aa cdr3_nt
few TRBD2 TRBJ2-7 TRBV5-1 CASSLGPGGEQYF TGCGCCAGCAGCTTAGGCCCGGGGGGCGAGCAGTACTTC
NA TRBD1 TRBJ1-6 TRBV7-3 CASSRDRANSPLHF TGTGCCAGCAGCCGGGACAGGGCGAATTCACCCCTCCACTTT
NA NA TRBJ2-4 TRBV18 CASSPPSQGSIQYF TGTGCCAGCTCACCACCGTCCCAGGGAAGCATTCAGTACTTC
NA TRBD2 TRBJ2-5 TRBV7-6 CASSHRLAGGPETQYF TGTGCCAGCAGCCATCGACTAGCGGGAGGGCCGGAGACCCAGTACTTC
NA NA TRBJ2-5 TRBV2 CASSEARPVGTQYF TGTGCCAGCAGTGAAGCGAGGCCAGTCGGGACCCAGTACTTC
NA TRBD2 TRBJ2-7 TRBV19 CASSIKAGVIEQYF TGTGCCAGTAGTATTAAAGCGGGAGTTATCGAGCAGTACTTC
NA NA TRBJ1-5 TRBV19 CASSIDWGGRQPQHF TGTGCCAGTAGTATAGATTGGGGGGGACGTCAGCCCCAGCATTTT
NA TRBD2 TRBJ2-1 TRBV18 CASSPNSGANNEQFF TGTGCCAGCTCACCCAATAGCGGGGCTAACAATGAGCAGTTCTTC
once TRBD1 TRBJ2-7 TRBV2 CASSAQGASYEQYF TGTGCCAGCAGTGCCCAGGGGGCCTCCTACGAGCAGTACTTC
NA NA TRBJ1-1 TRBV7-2 CASSQRSTEAFF TGTGCCAGCAGCCAAAGGAGCACTGAAGCTTTCTTT
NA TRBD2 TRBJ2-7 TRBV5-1 CASSLGGPGLASEQYF TGCGCCAGCAGCTTGGGCGGTCCGGGACTAGCCTCGGAGCAGTACTTC
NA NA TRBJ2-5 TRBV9 CASSDPGDGETQYF TGTGCCAGCAGCGACCCGGGAGACGGAGAGACCCAGTACTTC
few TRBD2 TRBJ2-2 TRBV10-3 CAISPSPIRLAGGDYTGELFF TGTGCCATCAGCCCATCCCCTATCAGACTAGCGGGAGGGGATTACACCGGGGAGCTGTTTTTT
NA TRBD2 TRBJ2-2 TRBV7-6 CASSSGLARFGDGELFF TGTGCCAGCAGCTCCGGACTAGCCCGGTTCGGGGACGGGGAGCTGTTTTTT
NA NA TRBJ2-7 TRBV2 CASSEVKGSEYF TGTGCCAGCAGTGAAGTGAAGGGGTCAGAGTACTTC
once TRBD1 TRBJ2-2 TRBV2 CASSEQGAPNTGELFF TGTGCCAGCAGCGAACAGGGGGCACCGAACACCGGGGAGCTGTTTTTT
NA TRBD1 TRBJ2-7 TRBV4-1 CASSPTQGEEYEQYF TGCGCCAGCAGCCCTACACAGGGGGAAGAGTACGAGCAGTACTTC
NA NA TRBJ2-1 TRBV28 CASSLSLRTYNEQFF TGTGCCAGCAGTTTATCCTTGCGAACCTACAATGAGCAGTTCTTC
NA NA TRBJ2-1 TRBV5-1 CASSLAMSGYNEQFF TGCGCCAGCAGCTTGGCCATGAGCGGGTACAATGAGCAGTTCTTC
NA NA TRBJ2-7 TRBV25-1 CASSEIGTFPHEQYF TGTGCCAGCAGTGAGATCGGGACTTTCCCCCACGAGCAGTACTTC
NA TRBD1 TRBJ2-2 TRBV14 CASSQTGSSTGELFF TGTGCCAGCAGTCAGACAGGGTCGAGCACCGGGGAGCTGTTTTTT
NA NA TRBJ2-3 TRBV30 CAWTELARDTQYF TGTGCCTGGACCGAGCTAGCGAGGGATACGCAGTATTTT
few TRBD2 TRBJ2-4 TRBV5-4 CASSRTPAGLAKNIQYF TGTGCCAGCAGCCGAACCCCAGCGGGGCTAGCCAAAAACATTCAGTACTTC
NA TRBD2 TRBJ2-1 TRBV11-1 CASSLDPAGLFEQFF TGTGCCAGCAGCTTAGATCCAGCGGGGCTTTTTGAGCAGTTCTTC
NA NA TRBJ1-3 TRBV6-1 CASKQEVDTIYF TGTGCCAGCAAACAAGAGGTGGACACCATATATTTT
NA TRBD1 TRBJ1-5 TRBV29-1 CSVGQGNNQPQHF TGCAGCGTTGGACAGGGGAATAATCAGCCCCAGCATTTT
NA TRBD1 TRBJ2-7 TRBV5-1 CASSGTGDAYEQYF TGCGCCAGCAGCGGGACAGGGGACGCATACGAGCAGTACTTC
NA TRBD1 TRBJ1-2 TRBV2 CASSEGRGLDGYTF TGTGCCAGCAGTGAAGGCAGGGGGCTTGATGGCTACACCTTC
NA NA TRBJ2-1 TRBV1 CTSSQDKKASGRGDEQFF TGCACCAGCAGCCAAGATAAGAAGGCTAGCGGGAGGGGGGATGAGCAGTTCTTC
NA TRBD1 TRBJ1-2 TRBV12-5 CASGLGGLEGAPSNYGYTF TGTGCTAGTGGTTTGGGGGGGTTGGAGGGGGCCCCATCTAACTATGGCTACACCTTC
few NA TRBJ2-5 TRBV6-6 CASSTRVRQETQYF TGTGCCAGCAGTACCCGGGTTCGTCAAGAGACCCAGTACTTC
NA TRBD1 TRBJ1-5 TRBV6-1 CASSEQGQIGNQPQHF TGTGCCAGCAGTGAACAGGGACAGATTGGCAATCAGCCCCAGCATTTT
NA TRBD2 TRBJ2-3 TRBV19 CASSLAGGFADTQYF TGTGCCAGTAGTTTAGCGGGAGGGTTCGCAGATACGCAGTATTTT
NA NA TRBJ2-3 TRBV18 CASSPGGIGTDTQYF TGTGCCAGCTCACCTGGAGGGATTGGCACAGATACGCAGTATTTT
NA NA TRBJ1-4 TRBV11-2 CASSLVYNEKLFF TGTGCCAGCAGCTTAGTCTATAATGAAAAACTGTTTTTT
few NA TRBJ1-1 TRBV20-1 CKTGRNTEAFF TGCAAAACAGGCCGGAACACTGAAGCTTTCTTT
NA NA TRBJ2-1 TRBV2 CASSAGIREQFF TGTGCCAGCAGTGCAGGGATTAGGGAGCAGTTCTTC
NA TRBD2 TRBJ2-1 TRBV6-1 CASSSGLAGADEQFF TGTGCCAGCAGCTCAGGGCTAGCGGGAGCAGATGAGCAGTTCTTC
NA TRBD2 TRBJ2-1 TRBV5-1 CASSLGYSGRTAGEQFF TGCGCCAGCAGCTTGGGTTATAGCGGGAGGACCGCAGGTGAGCAGTTCTTC
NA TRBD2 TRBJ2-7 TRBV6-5 CASSYELAETYEQYF TGTGCCAGCAGTTACGAGCTAGCGGAAACCTACGAGCAGTACTTC
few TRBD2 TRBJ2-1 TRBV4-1 CASSQDGTSGYNEQFF TGTGCCAGCAGCCAAGATGGGACTAGCGGTTACAATGAGCAGTTCTTC
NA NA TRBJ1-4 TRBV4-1 CASSHRHPNEKLFF TGCGCCAGCAGCCACCGACACCCAAATGAAAAACTGTTTTTT
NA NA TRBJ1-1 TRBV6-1 CGSGYHTEAFF TGTGGTTCGGGGTACCACACTGAAGCTTTCTTT
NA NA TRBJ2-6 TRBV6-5 CASSPRVSGANGLTF TGTGCCAGCAGTCCCAGGGTCTCTGGGGCCAACGGCCTGACTTTC
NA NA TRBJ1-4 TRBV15 CATSRGQFNEKLFF TGTGCCACCAGCAGAGGCCAGTTTAATGAAAAACTGTTTTTT
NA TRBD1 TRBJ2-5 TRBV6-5 CASSDDRGETQYF TGTGCCAGCAGTGATGACAGGGGGGAGACCCAGTACTTC
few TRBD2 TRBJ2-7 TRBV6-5 CASSYFAGGSYEQYF TGTGCCAGCAGTTACTTTGCGGGAGGGTCCTACGAGCAGTACTTC
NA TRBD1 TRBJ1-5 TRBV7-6 CASSLTGGRSDQPQHF TGTGCCAGCAGCTTAACAGGGGGACGTAGCGATCAGCCCCAGCATTTT
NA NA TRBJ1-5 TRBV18 CASSPGREPQHF TGTGCCAGCTCACCCGGCCGGGAGCCCCAGCATTTT